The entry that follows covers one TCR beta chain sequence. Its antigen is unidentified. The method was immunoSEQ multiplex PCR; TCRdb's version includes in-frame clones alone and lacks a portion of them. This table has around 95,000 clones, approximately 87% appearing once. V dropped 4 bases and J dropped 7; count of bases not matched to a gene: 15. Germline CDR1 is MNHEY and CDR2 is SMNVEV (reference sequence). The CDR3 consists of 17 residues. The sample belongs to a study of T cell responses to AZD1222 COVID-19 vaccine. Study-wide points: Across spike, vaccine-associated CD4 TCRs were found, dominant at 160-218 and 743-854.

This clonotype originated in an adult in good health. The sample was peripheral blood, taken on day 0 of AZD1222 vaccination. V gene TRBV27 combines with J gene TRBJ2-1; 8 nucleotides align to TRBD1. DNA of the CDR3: TGTGCCAGCAGTTCCCGGGCCACCTGGACAGGGTCAAATGAGCAGTTCTTC. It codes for CASSSRATWTGSNEQFF.